The rows below give T cell receptor beta chains drawn from one sample of a study of tumour-infiltrating T cells in Burkitt lymphoma. TCRdb's table, derived via immunoSEQ multiplex PCR, lists solely in-frame clones and lacks some. In the table there are around 48,000 clones, more than 25% of which are singletons. The sequenced sample was tumor tissue. The receptor source for this set is a human donor with Burkitt lymphoma. CDR3s include the opening cysteine and the closing phenylalanine or tryptophan. Each record gives: V gene, J gene, D gene, clone size, CDR3 protein, CDR3 DNA. The D gene is left open where the match is weak. Clone size is not always given. Where it is, it says once, few, many or a class for expanded clones.

v_gene: TRBV5-1; j_gene: TRBJ2-5; d_gene: .; abundance: once; CDR3aa: CASSLGNAGIGETQYF; CDR3nt: TGCGCCAGCAGCTTGGGCAACGCGGGGATTGGAGAGACCCAGTACTTC
v_gene: TRBV7-2; j_gene: TRBJ2-3; d_gene: .; abundance: .; CDR3aa: CASSLSSGASTDTQYF; CDR3nt: TGTGCCAGCAGCTTGAGCAGTGGGGCTAGCACAGATACGCAGTATTTT
v_gene: TRBV7-6; j_gene: TRBJ2-1; d_gene: TRBD2; abundance: few; CDR3aa: CASSDTAGGLGEQFF; CDR3nt: TGTGCCAGCAGCGACACTGCGGGGGGGCTGGGTGAGCAGTTCTTC
v_gene: TRBV16; j_gene: TRBJ1-2; d_gene: .; abundance: few; CDR3aa: CASSQAWDLYGYTF; CDR3nt: TGTGCCAGCAGCCAAGCGTGGGACCTTTATGGCTACACCTTC
v_gene: TRBV6-6; j_gene: TRBJ1-3; d_gene: .; abundance: .; CDR3aa: CASRGGVSGNTIYF; CDR3nt: TGTGCCAGCAGAGGGGGAGTCTCTGGAAACACCATATATTTT
v_gene: TRBV5-1; j_gene: TRBJ2-7; d_gene: .; abundance: .; CDR3aa: CASSLDFYEQYF; CDR3nt: TGCGCCAGCAGCTTGGATTTCTACGAGCAGTACTTC
v_gene: TRBV2; j_gene: TRBJ1-1; d_gene: .; abundance: few; CDR3aa: CASSAMDTEAFF; CDR3nt: TGTGCCAGCAGTGCTATGGACACTGAAGCTTTCTTT
v_gene: TRBV5-6; j_gene: TRBJ1-2; d_gene: TRBD1; abundance: .; CDR3aa: CASSWGQGANYGYTF; CDR3nt: TGTGCCAGCAGCTGGGGACAGGGGGCTAACTATGGCTACACCTTC
v_gene: TRBV5-3; j_gene: TRBJ1-5; d_gene: .; abundance: .; CDR3aa: CARSLNQGRDSNQPQHF; CDR3nt: TGTGCCAGAAGCTTAAATCAGGGGCGGGATAGCAATCAGCCCCAGCATTTT
v_gene: TRBV5-1; j_gene: TRBJ2-2; d_gene: TRBD2; abundance: few; CDR3aa: CASSEASGATGELFF; CDR3nt: TGCGCCAGCAGCGAGGCTAGCGGTGCCACCGGGGAGCTGTTTTTT
v_gene: TRBV12-5; j_gene: TRBJ2-5; d_gene: .; abundance: few; CDR3aa: CASGLAPTDQETQYF; CDR3nt: TGTGCTAGTGGTTTGGCACCCACAGACCAAGAGACCCAGTACTTC
v_gene: TRBV19; j_gene: TRBJ1-1; d_gene: TRBD1; abundance: .; CDR3aa: CASSTDRDTEAFF; CDR3nt: TGTGCCAGTAGCACGGACAGGGACACTGAAGCTTTCTTT
v_gene: TRBV5-1; j_gene: TRBJ2-7; d_gene: TRBD1; abundance: .; CDR3aa: CASSIYRGEYEQYF; CDR3nt: TGCGCCAGCAGCATCTACAGGGGAGAGTACGAGCAGTACTTC
v_gene: TRBV29-1; j_gene: TRBJ1-4; d_gene: .; abundance: few; CDR3aa: CSVGPGGGELFF; CDR3nt: TGCAGCGTTGGGCCGGGAGGCGGTGAACTGTTTTTT